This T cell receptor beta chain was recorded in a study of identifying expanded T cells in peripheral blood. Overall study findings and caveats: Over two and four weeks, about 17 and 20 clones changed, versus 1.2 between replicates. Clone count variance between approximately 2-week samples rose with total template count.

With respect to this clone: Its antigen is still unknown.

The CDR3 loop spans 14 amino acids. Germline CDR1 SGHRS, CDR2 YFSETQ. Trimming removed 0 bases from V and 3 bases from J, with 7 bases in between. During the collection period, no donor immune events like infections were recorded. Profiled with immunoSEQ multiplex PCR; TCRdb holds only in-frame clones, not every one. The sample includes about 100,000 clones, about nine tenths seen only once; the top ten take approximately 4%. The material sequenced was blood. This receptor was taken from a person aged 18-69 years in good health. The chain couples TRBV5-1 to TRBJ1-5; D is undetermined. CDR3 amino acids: CASSLGADNQPQHF. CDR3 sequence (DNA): TGCGCCAGCAGCTTGGGGGCGGACAATCAGCCCCAGCATTTT.